This T cell receptor beta chain derives from a study of human T cells and chemical hapten exposure. On this clonotype: Its antigen is undetermined.

Stated time point: patch test 1, 2 weeks after DPC sensitization. Treatment specified: therapeutic diphenylcyclopropenone sensitization with weekly scalp DPC. Blood sampling occurred before each patch-test application. Findings and caveats of the study: Controls formed significantly fewer large CDR3 similarity clusters than expanded TCRs did. Sensitizing with DPC caused no change in TCRs above 1 in 1000 frequency.

One entry per CDR3 protein results from TCRdb running MiXCR on the RACE reads. The table lists 75,000 to 100,000 distinct CDR3 sequences, around 11% of them singletons. This specimen was whole blood, taken in connection with sensitization to the hapten diphenylcyclopropenone (DPC). This receptor was obtained from a woman between 40 and 50 years old with alopecia areata. Some clones in this sample may be carry-over from other donors' samples.

The CDR3 protein is CASSPTGGGREQYF. In DNA form, the CDR3 reads TGTGCCAGCAGTCCTACAGGGGGCGGCCGCGAGCAGTACTTC. This chain uses TRBV28 with TRBJ2-7; 9 bases are shared with TRBD1. The germline V gene encodes CDR1 MDHEN and CDR2 SYDVKM. Trimming cost V 5 bases and J 6 bases; bases outside gene matches: 8. This CDR3 spans 14 amino acids.